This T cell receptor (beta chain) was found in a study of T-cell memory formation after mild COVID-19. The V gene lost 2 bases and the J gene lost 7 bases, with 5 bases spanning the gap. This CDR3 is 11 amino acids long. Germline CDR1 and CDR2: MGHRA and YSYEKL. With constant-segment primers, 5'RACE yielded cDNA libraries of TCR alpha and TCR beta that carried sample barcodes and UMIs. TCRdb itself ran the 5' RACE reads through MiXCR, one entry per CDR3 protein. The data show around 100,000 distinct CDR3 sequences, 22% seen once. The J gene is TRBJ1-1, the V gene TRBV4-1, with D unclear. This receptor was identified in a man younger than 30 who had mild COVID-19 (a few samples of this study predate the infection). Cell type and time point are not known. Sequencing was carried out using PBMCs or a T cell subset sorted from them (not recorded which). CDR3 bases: TGCGCCAGCAGCCAACAGAGTGAAGCTTTCTTT. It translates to CASSQQSEAFF.